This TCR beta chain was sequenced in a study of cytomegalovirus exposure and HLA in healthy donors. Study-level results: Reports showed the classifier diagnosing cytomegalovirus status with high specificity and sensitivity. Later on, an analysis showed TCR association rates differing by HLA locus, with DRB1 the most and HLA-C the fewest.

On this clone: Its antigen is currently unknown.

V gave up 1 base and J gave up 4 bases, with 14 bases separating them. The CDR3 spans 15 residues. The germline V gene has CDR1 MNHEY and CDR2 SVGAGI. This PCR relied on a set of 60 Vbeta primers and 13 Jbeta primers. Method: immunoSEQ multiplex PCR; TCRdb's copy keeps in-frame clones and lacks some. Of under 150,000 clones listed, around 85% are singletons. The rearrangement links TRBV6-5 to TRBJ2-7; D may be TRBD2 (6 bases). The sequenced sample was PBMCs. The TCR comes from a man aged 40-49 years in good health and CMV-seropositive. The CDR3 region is CASSYFSGGEYEQYF. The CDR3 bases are TGTGCCAGCAGTTACTTTTCAGGAGGGGAGTACGAGCAGTACTTC.